One and the same sample provided the 26 T cell receptor beta chains below, sequenced in a study of sequential checkpoint blockade in melanoma. Specified treatment: randomized to nivolumab then ipilimumab (arm A) or the reverse (arm B). TCRdb's table, derived via immunoSEQ multiplex PCR, lists solely in-frame clones and lacks some. Of about 38,000 clones in the sample, approximately 90% were seen once. The material sequenced was CD8+ T cells sorted from blood (inferred from file names), taken from a patient given nivolumab and ipilimumab in sequence. The receptors originated from a human donor with melanoma.

V and J are TRBV5-1 and TRBJ1-4; D gene ambiguous. CDR1 is SGHRS and CDR2 is YFSETQ in the germline V gene. Trimming took off 4 bases at V and 3 bases at J, with 16 bases between the two ends. This CDR3 spans 16 amino acids. The CDR3 sequence: CASSGGMRLANEKLFF. The CDR3 bases are TGCGCCAGCAGCGGAGGCATGAGGTTGGCTAATGAAAAACTGTTTTTT.

The gene calls are TRBV27 and TRBJ2-7; D might be TRBD2 (7 bases). The CDR3 has 15 residues. The V gene lost 3 bases and the J gene lost 7 bases, with 19 bases spanning the gap. The germline V gene encodes CDR1 MNHEY and CDR2 SMNVEV (reference sequence). The CDR3 DNA reads TGTGCCAGCAGTTTGACGGGGGCGGGAGTGCGGGAGCAGTACTTC. It yields the protein CASSLTGAGVREQYF.

The chain employs TRBV7-8 and TRBJ1-2, with 11 bases lining up with TRBD1. Germline CDR1 SGHVS, CDR2 FQNEAQ. The CDR3 covers 16 residues. V dropped 2 bases and J dropped 0; count of bases not matched to a gene: 2. In DNA form, the CDR3 reads TGTGCCAGCAGCTTACCGGACAGGGGGCCTAACTATGGCTACACCTTC. Encoded protein: CASSLPDRGPNYGYTF. Together with reference TRBV7-8 and TRBJ1-2, the CDR3 gives the full variable domain: GAGVSQSPRYKVAKRGQDVALRCDPISGHVSLFWYQQALGQGPEFLTYFQNEAQLDKSGLPSDRFFAERPEGSVSTLKIQRTQQEDSAVYLCASSLPDRGPNYGYTFGSGTRLTVV.

This chain uses TRBV28 with TRBJ2-7; the D gene is possibly TRBD2 (6 bases). Between the trimmed V and J ends, which lost 7 bases and 2 bases, there was a span of 12 bases. The CDR3 has 13 amino acids. Germline V gene lookup returns CDR1 MDHEN and CDR2 SYDVKM. As DNA, the CDR3 is TGTGCCAGCACAGGAGGCGGGACCTACGAGCAGTACTTC. Translating gives CASTGGGTYEQYF.

This clone came up once. The rearrangement uses TRBV6-4 and TRBJ2-3, with D possibly being TRBD2 (6 bases). The V end lost 3 bases, the J end lost 4 bases, and 8 bases lay between the germline ends. The CDR3 has 13 amino acids. Germline values: CDR1 MRHNA, CDR2 SNTAGT. The CDR3 DNA reads as TGTGCCAGCAGTGAGTGGGACTCAGATACGCAGTATTTT. Protein sequence: CASSEWDSDTQYF.

V usage is TRBV27 and J usage is TRBJ1-1, with D possibly being TRBD1 (5 bases). This CDR3 spans 9 amino acids. Germline CDR1 and CDR2: MNHEY and SMNVEV (reference sequence). The V end was cut by 5 bases, the J end by 10 bases, with 5 bases between. The CDR3 DNA follows: TGTGCCAGCAGTCAGGGAGCTTTCTTT. Encoded protein: CASSQGAFF.

This CDR3 is CASSLTGLPNTEAFF. The DNA for the CDR3 is TGTGCCAGCAGTTTGACAGGTCTGCCGAACACTGAAGCTTTCTTT. The rearrangement links TRBV27 to TRBJ1-1; D might be TRBD1 (6 bases). The CDR3 has 15 amino acids. The V gene lost 3 bases and the J gene lost 1 base, with 12 bases spanning the gap. Germline CDR1 reads MNHEY; CDR2 reads SMNVEV (reference sequence).

The chain recombines TRBV28 with TRBJ2-1, with D possibly being TRBD1 (6 bases). This CDR3 is 14 amino acids long. Germline-derived CDR1 and CDR2 are MDHEN and SYDVKM. Trimming took 3 bases from V and 8 from J, leaving 14 bases between them. The CDR3: CASSLGRGSDEQFF. The CDR3, as DNA: TGTGCCAGCAGTTTGGGCAGGGGTTCGGATGAGCAGTTCTTC.

V usage is TRBV13 and J usage is TRBJ2-3; 11 bases fit TRBD2. The germline V gene encodes CDR1 PRHDT and CDR2 FYEKMQ (reference sequence). There are 17 residues in the CDR3. With V trimmed by 4 bases and J by 2 bases, 8 bases remained unmatched. The CDR3 region is CASSSTGTSGVTDTQYF. Here the CDR3 DNA reads TGTGCCAGCAGCTCCACCGGGACTAGCGGTGTCACAGATACGCAGTATTTT.

The chain carries TRBV28 and TRBJ2-1, with D unclear. Trimming took 6 bases from V and 3 from J, leaving 6 bases between them. The CDR3 extends over 12 amino acids. Germline V gene sequence: CDR1 MDHEN, CDR2 SYDVKM. CDR3 bases: TGTGCCAGCAGCCTACTCTACAATGAGCAGTTCTTC. Translated, it gives CASSLLYNEQFF.

Judged by abundance, this clone is medium-sized (0.01 to 0.1%). V is TRBV14 and J is TRBJ2-7; 9 bases are shared with TRBD1. J gave up 5 bases and V 0 bases, and 23 bases lay outside the gene matches. The length of the CDR3 is 21 residues. Germline CDR1 and CDR2: SGHDN and FVKESK. This CDR3 is CASSQDLRVENRDRVNHEQYF. CDR3 nucleotides: TGTGCCAGCAGCCAAGATCTTCGGGTCGAGAACCGGGACAGGGTGAACCACGAGCAGTACTTC. Together with reference TRBV14 and TRBJ2-7, the CDR3 gives the full variable domain: EAGVTQFPSHSVIEKGQTVTLRCDPISGHDNLYWYRRVMGKEIKFLLHFVKESKQDESGMPNNRFLAERTGGTYSTLKVQPAELEDSGVYFCASSQDLRVENRDRVNHEQYFGPGTRLTVT.

The V and J genes are TRBV6-1 and TRBJ2-3, with TRBD2 matching 8 bases. Germline V gene lookup returns CDR1 MNHNS and CDR2 SASEGT. Trimming at V came to 2 bases and at J to 3 bases, leaving 7 bases not matched to a gene. There are 16 residues in the CDR3. The CDR3 loop reads CASSEPTSDSTDTQYF. The CDR3 DNA reads TGTGCCAGCAGTGAACCGACTAGCGATAGTACAGATACGCAGTATTTT.

V is TRBV6-5 and J is TRBJ1-1; a weak D match, TRBD1 (5 bases). The CDR3 loop spans 13 amino acids. In germline, CDR1 is MNHEY, CDR2 SVGAGI. Trimming left V 2 bases short and J 7 bases short, with 11 bases between. CDR3 amino acids: CASSYLRGVEAFF. The DNA of the CDR3 is TGTGCCAGCAGTTACCTCCGGGGGGTTGAAGCTTTCTTT.

The gene calls are TRBV19 and TRBJ2-5; 15 bases line up with TRBD2. Germline lookup yields CDR1 LNHDA and CDR2 SQIVND (reference sequence). The CDR3 has 16 residues. Losses at the gene ends were 5 bases for V and 3 bases for J; bases not matched to a gene: 4. This chain's CDR3 is CASSEGTSGRKETQYF. DNA of the CDR3: TGTGCCAGTAGTGAAGGGACTAGCGGGAGGAAAGAGACCCAGTACTTC.

This chain uses TRBV25-1 with TRBJ1-5, with a weak D call TRBD1 (6 bases). V was shortened by 3 bases and J by 4 bases, with 7 bases between the two germline ends. CDR3 size: 13 residues. Germline CDR1 MGHDK, CDR2 SYGVNS. CDR3 bases: TGTGCCAGCAGTGACACAGGGAATCAGCCCCAGCATTTT. It translates to CASSDTGNQPQHF. Full variable domain (outside the CDR3, taken from reference TRBV25-1 and TRBJ1-5): EADIYQTPRYLVIGTGKKITLECSQTMGHDKMYWYQQDPGMELHLIHYSYGVNSTEKGDLSSESTVSRIRTEHFPLTLESARPSHTSQYLCASSDTGNQPQHFGDGTRLSIL.

CDR3 bases: TGTGCCAGCAGCCGGGGGGGTGGGGCCACTGAAGCTTTCTTT. This translates into CASSRGGGATEAFF. The genes are TRBV9 and TRBJ1-1; TRBD1 might be the D (5 bases). CDR1 and CDR2 (germline): SGDLS, YYNGEE. Trimming cost V 4 bases and J 4 bases, with 14 bases left between them. This CDR3 has 14 amino acids.

This chain joins TRBV5-6 and TRBJ2-3; 13 positions match TRBD2. The CDR3 covers 19 residues. Germline V CDR1 and CDR2: SGHDT, YYEEEE. Germline trimming cut 4 bases from V and 8 bases from J; bases unmatched to any gene: 19. CDR3 nucleotides: TGTGCCAGCAGCCGAACCCGGACTAGCGGGAGCTCCCACCCAGGTACGCAGTATTTT. Amino acid sequence: CASSRTRTSGSSHPGTQYF.

This chain links TRBV6-5 with TRBJ2-1, with a possible D match to TRBD1 (5 bases). V was cut by 5 bases and J by 5 bases, with 10 bases left in between. The CDR3 loop spans 13 amino acids. CDR1 is MNHEY, CDR2 SVGAGI, per germline. CDR3 residues: CASSRGAHNEQFF. Here the CDR3 DNA reads TGTGCCAGCAGTCGTGGGGCCCACAATGAGCAGTTCTTC.

The gene calls are TRBV7-3 and TRBJ2-2; 8 nucleotides line up with TRBD2. The junction had 9 bases not matched to a gene; V was cut back by 5 bases and J by 1 base. Germline V gene lookup returns CDR1 SGHTA and CDR2 FQGTGA. This CDR3 is 17 amino acids long. The CDR3 spells CASSPLPAGGNTGELFF. The CDR3 DNA follows: TGTGCCAGCAGCCCCCTCCCCGCGGGAGGGAACACCGGGGAGCTGTTTTTT. The whole variable domain, filled in from reference TRBV7-3 and TRBJ2-2, reads GAGVSQTPSNKVTEKGKYVELRCDPISGHTALYWYRQSLGQGPEFLIYFQGTGAADDSGLPNDRFFAVRPEGSVSTLKIQRTERGDSAVYLCASSPLPAGGNTGELFFGEGSRLTVL.

This chain uses TRBV4-1 with TRBJ1-5; 8 bases align to TRBD1. Trimming cost V 1 base and J 3 bases; bases outside gene matches: 2. Germline lookup yields CDR1 MGHRA and CDR2 YSYEKL. This CDR3 is built from 15 residues. The CDR3 DNA sequence: TGCGCCAGCAGCCAAGTGACAGGGGCCAATCAGCCCCAGCATTTT. It encodes CASSQVTGANQPQHF.

The rearrangement links TRBV29-1 to TRBJ2-1; TRBD1 is a possible D gene (6 bases). The germline V gene encodes CDR1 SQVTM and CDR2 ANQGSEA. The CDR3 spans 14 residues. V shed 2 bases and J shed 6 bases, with 14 bases lying between them. CDR3 DNA: TGCAGCGTTGAATTGGTGGGGGCGGGCAATGAGCAGTTCTTC. Translated, it gives CSVELVGAGNEQFF.

V gene TRBV27 combines with J gene TRBJ2-7; D gene uncertain. The length of the CDR3 is 12 residues. Trimming cost V 0 bases and J 3 bases, with 3 bases left between them. CDR1 is MNHEY and CDR2 is SMNVEV in the germline V gene (reference sequence). The CDR3 bases are TGTGCCAGCAGTTTATCCGGCTACGAGCAGTACTTC. It is translated as CASSLSGYEQYF.

The chain combines TRBV7-3 with TRBJ2-2; TRBD2 agrees at 7 bases. This CDR3 is 15 amino acids long. Germline V gives CDR1 SGHTA, CDR2 FQGTGA. Trimming removed 2 bases from V and 3 bases from J; junction bases left unmatched: 3. This CDR3 is CASSLGLVYTGELFF. CDR3 in DNA: TGTGCCAGCAGCTTAGGACTAGTGTACACCGGGGAGCTGTTTTTT. Together with reference TRBV7-3 and TRBJ2-2, the CDR3 gives the full variable domain: GAGVSQTPSNKVTEKGKYVELRCDPISGHTALYWYRQSLGQGPEFLIYFQGTGAADDSGLPNDRFFAVRPEGSVSTLKIQRTERGDSAVYLCASSLGLVYTGELFFGEGSRLTVL.

V gene TRBV29-1 combines with J gene TRBJ1-1, with TRBD1 identical over 9 bases. Trimming cost V 7 bases and J 7 bases; bases outside gene matches: 10. This CDR3 is 13 amino acids long. The germline gives CDR1 SQVTM, CDR2 ANQGSEA. CDR3 coding DNA: TGCAGCGCTCCCGGACAGGGGTCTAATGAAGCTTTCTTT. Translating gives CSAPGQGSNEAFF.

This rearrangement joins TRBV9 to TRBJ2-1; 11 nucleotides match TRBD2. V shed 2 bases, J shed 1 base, and the junction held 8 bases outside the gene matches. CDR3 size: 18 residues. Germline CDR1 is SGDLS and CDR2 is YYNGEE. CDR3 sequence reads: CASSVTLAGGGSYNEQFF. DNA of the CDR3: TGTGCCAGCAGCGTGACGTTAGCGGGAGGGGGGTCCTACAATGAGCAGTTCTTC. The entire variable domain, with the rest obtained from reference TRBV9 and TRBJ2-1, is as follows: DSGVTQTPKHLITATGQRVTLRCSPRSGDLSVYWYQQSLDQGLQFLIQYYNGEERAKGNILERFSAQQFPDLHSELNLSSLELGDSALYFCASSVTLAGGGSYNEQFFGPGTRLTVL.

The chain recombines TRBV29-1 with TRBJ2-5; D is perhaps TRBD1 (5 bases). This CDR3 is 13 amino acids long. V gave up 4 bases and J gave up 5 bases, with 14 bases separating them. From germline, CDR1 is SQVTM and CDR2 ANQGSEA. The CDR3 nucleotides are TGCAGCGTTGTTTCAGGGCTAGAGGAGACCCAGTACTTC. Translating it yields CSVVSGLEETQYF.